Given below is one T cell receptor (beta chain) in context. This sample stems from a study of blood T cell repertoires in COVID-19. In the study overall: Specimens from acute and convalescent COVID-19 originated in the United States, Italy and Spain. The cDNA or gDNA used as material had been derived from T cells, B-cell-depleted T cells, or PBMCs.

In the original processing: Nucleated cell number was recorded as an estimate derived from reference gene primer amplification. The table came from immunoSEQ multiplex PCR; TCRdb's copy has only in-frame clones and leaves some out. V, J and clone size are taken as reported in that table, and D and trimming were inferred from the DNA itself. The profile shows 300,000 or so clones, about 83% of them singletons. There are 13 residues in the CDR3. Germline CDR1 reads GTSNPN; CDR2 reads SVGIG (reference sequence). V shed 7 bases and J 6 bases; nucleotides not matched to a gene: 3. Sequencing was performed on peripheral blood. The clonotype was recovered from a woman aged 50 to 60 with acute or convalescent COVID-19. The V and J genes are TRBV30 and TRBJ2-2; TRBD2 matches at 12 bases. The CDR3 region has the DNA TGTGCCTCTAGCGGGAGGGCCTCCGGGGAGCTGTTTTTT. Protein product: CASSGRASGELFF.